A selection of T cell receptor beta chains follows, all from one sample in a study of post-analysis software for immune sequencing data. TCRdb reanalysed the PCR reads using MiXCR and keeps one entry per CDR3 protein. This repertoire shows 650,000 to 900,000 distinct CDR3 sequences, around 42% found once; its top ten account for 4% to 5%. Sequenced: blood. Receptor source: a girl aged 5-17 years with multiple sclerosis. The CDR3 runs from the conserved cysteine through the conserved F or W. The order of the fields is CDR3 DNA, CDR3 protein, V gene, clone size, J gene, D gene. The D gene is left open where the match is weak. A row's size may be missing; if present it is once, few, many or a size class.

DNA: TGCAGTGACACGGCGGACAATCAGCCCCAGCATTTT
CDR3: CSDTADNQPQHF
V: TRBV20-1
size: .
J: TRBJ1-5
D: .

DNA: TGTGCCAGCAGTTTCGGCGGGGTTACCTACGAGCAGTACTTC
CDR3: CASSFGGVTYEQYF
V: TRBV12-3/TRBV12-4
size: .
J: TRBJ2-7
D: .

DNA: TGCAGCGTTCTTAGCGGAACTTCCTACAATGAGCAGTTCTTC
CDR3: CSVLSGTSYNEQFF
V: TRBV29-1
size: many
J: TRBJ2-1
D: .

DNA: TGCAGTGCAACCCCGGGACTAGCGGGAGAGTATGAGACCCAGTACTTC
CDR3: CSATPGLAGEYETQYF
V: TRBV20-1
size: .
J: TRBJ2-5
D: TRBD2

DNA: TGCGCCAGCAGCCAAGGGGACAGGGGATCTGAAAAACTGTTTTTT
CDR3: CASSQGDRGSEKLFF
V: TRBV4-3
size: many
J: TRBJ1-4
D: TRBD1

DNA: TGTGCCAGCAGCTTGACAGGGCCCCTCTCCTACAATGAGCAGTTCTTC
CDR3: CASSLTGPLSYNEQFF
V: TRBV7-9
size: .
J: TRBJ2-1
D: TRBD1

DNA: TGCGCCAGCAGCTCTGGACAGGAAAGGAGTGTGCAGTACTTC
CDR3: CASSSGQERSVQYF
V: TRBV5-1
size: .
J: TRBJ2-7
D: TRBD1

DNA: TGTGCCAGCTCATCCAGCCGGGACAGGATCCTTTACGAGCAGTACTTC
CDR3: CASSSSRDRILYEQYF
V: TRBV2
size: .
J: TRBJ2-7
D: TRBD1

DNA: TGTGCCAGCAGCCAGATGTTAGACGGCTACAATGAGCAGTTCTTC
CDR3: CASSQMLDGYNEQFF
V: TRBV4-2
size: .
J: TRBJ2-1
D: .

DNA: TGTGCCACCAGCAGAGATTTAGGACGGAGAAATGAAAAACTGTTTTTT
CDR3: CATSRDLGRRNEKLFF
V: TRBV15
size: .
J: TRBJ1-4
D: .

DNA: TGTGCCAGCAGCTTAATAGTAGGGGCCCGAGGGACAGGTCGGAGTCCCGTCCTGACTTTC
CDR3: CASSLIVGARGTGRSPVLTF
V: TRBV7-6
size: .
J: TRBJ2-6
D: TRBD1

DNA: TGCGCCAGCAGCCAAGGCACCAGCAATGGGCAGTTCTTC
CDR3: CASSQGTSNGQFF
V: TRBV4-1
size: .
J: TRBJ2-1
D: .

DNA: TGTGCCAGCAGCTTAGGGGCGACACTGGGGTACGAGCAGTACTTC
CDR3: CASSLGATLGYEQYF
V: TRBV7-9
size: many
J: TRBJ2-7
D: .

DNA: TGCAGTGCTAGAGATAAAGCTCCCATAAGGGGCCTGTTTTTT
CDR3: CSARDKAPIRGLFF
V: TRBV20-1
size: .
J: TRBJ1-4
D: .

DNA: TGTGCCAGCAGCTCGGGACTACAGAGGGATACGCAGTATTTT
CDR3: CASSSGLQRDTQYF
V: TRBV7-3
size: .
J: TRBJ2-3
D: TRBD2

DNA: TGTGCCAGCAGTTACTCCGGGGACGGAGGCTACGAGCAGTACTTC
CDR3: CASSYSGDGGYEQYF
V: TRBV6-5
size: few
J: TRBJ2-7
D: .

DNA: TGCAGCGTTCAAAGGGGGATAAATCAGCCCCAGCATTTT
CDR3: CSVQRGINQPQHF
V: TRBV29-1
size: .
J: TRBJ1-5
D: .

DNA: TGTGCCAGCAGTTGGGAGGGGGAGATCTTATTACGGGGCAATCAGCCCCAGCATTTT
CDR3: CASSWEGEILLRGNQPQHF
V: TRBV12-3/TRBV12-4
size: .
J: TRBJ1-5
D: .

DNA: TGTGCCAGCAGTTACAAGGGAGCGCCCAATGAGCAGTTCTTC
CDR3: CASSYKGAPNEQFF
V: TRBV6-5
size: .
J: TRBJ2-1
D: .

DNA: TGTGCCAGCAGCAGTGGGGTCTCGAGCTCCTATAATTCACCCCTCCACTTT
CDR3: CASSSGVSSSYNSPLHF
V: TRBV21-1
size: few
J: TRBJ1-6
D: .

DNA: TGTGCCAGCAGTGAAAATAGCGGGATTCCTAATGAGCAGTTCTTC
CDR3: CASSENSGIPNEQFF
V: TRBV6-1
size: once
J: TRBJ2-1
D: TRBD2

DNA: TGTGCCAGCAGTGGCTCCGGGACAGGCTCCCGGGGCTACACCTTC
CDR3: CASSGSGTGSRGYTF
V: TRBV6-1
size: .
J: TRBJ1-2
D: TRBD1

DNA: TGCAGTGCTAGAGTTACTAGCGGGAGGCAGTACTTC
CDR3: CSARVTSGRQYF
V: TRBV20-1
size: few
J: TRBJ2-7
D: TRBD2

DNA: TGTGCCAGCAGCCTCGGTTCGGGGGGGCCCTACGAGCAGTACTTC
CDR3: CASSLGSGGPYEQYF
V: TRBV14
size: .
J: TRBJ2-7
D: TRBD2

DNA: TGTGCCACCAGTGATTATCCGGGACTAGAGCAGTTCTTC
CDR3: CATSDYPGLEQFF
V: TRBV24-1
size: .
J: TRBJ2-1
D: TRBD2

DNA: TGCAGTGCTAGTACAGGGGGGAACACTGAAGCTTTCTTT
CDR3: CSASTGGNTEAFF
V: TRBV20-1
size: .
J: TRBJ1-1
D: TRBD1

DNA: TGCGCCAGCAGCTTGGCCAAGTCAGGGGAGTACGAGCAGTACTTC
CDR3: CASSLAKSGEYEQYF
V: TRBV5-1
size: .
J: TRBJ2-7
D: .

DNA: TGTGCCAGCAGCGTAGAACTGACCAACACTGAAGCTTTCTTT
CDR3: CASSVELTNTEAFF
V: TRBV9
size: few
J: TRBJ1-1
D: .

DNA: TGCAGCGTCCAAGAGCCAGGGGGGACTAGCAGGAGTGGGGATACGCAGTATTTT
CDR3: CSVQEPGGTSRSGDTQYF
V: TRBV29-1
size: .
J: TRBJ2-3
D: TRBD2

DNA: TGCGCCAGCAAAGGGGTAGAACAGGGCGGCACTGAAGCTTTCTTT
CDR3: CASKGVEQGGTEAFF
V: TRBV5-1
size: .
J: TRBJ1-1
D: .

DNA: TGTGCCAGCAGCCCCCGACTAGCGGGAGCACATGAGCAGTTCTTC
CDR3: CASSPRLAGAHEQFF
V: TRBV7-9
size: few
J: TRBJ2-1
D: TRBD2

DNA: TGTGCCAGCAGGTCTACTAGCGATGGGAGCGAGCAGTACTTC
CDR3: CASRSTSDGSEQYF
V: TRBV7-9
size: .
J: TRBJ2-7
D: TRBD2

DNA: TGTGCCAGCAGTGAAGTGGGGGTCCCCCCCTACAATGAGCAGTTCTTC
CDR3: CASSEVGVPPYNEQFF
V: TRBV6-1
size: few
J: TRBJ2-1
D: .

DNA: TGTGCCAGCAGCCCGGAGAAAAACCTGGGACTAGCAGGGTACTTC
CDR3: CASSPEKNLGLAGYF
V: TRBV4-2
size: .
J: TRBJ2-7
D: TRBD2

DNA: TGTGCCAGCAGTCGACAGACGGAGAACACTGAAGCTTTCTTT
CDR3: CASSRQTENTEAFF
V: TRBV6-1
size: .
J: TRBJ1-1
D: .

DNA: TGCGCCAGCAGCCAGGAGCCCCTCAACTCCTATGTCTATGGCTACACCTTC
CDR3: CASSQEPLNSYVYGYTF
V: TRBV4-3
size: few
J: TRBJ1-2
D: .

DNA: TGTGCCAGCAGTCTCAGGGACCGGGAGGAGCAGTACTTC
CDR3: CASSLRDREEQYF
V: TRBV27
size: .
J: TRBJ2-7
D: .

DNA: TGCAGTGCTAGAGACTACAGGGCTAATCAGCCCCAGCATTTT
CDR3: CSARDYRANQPQHF
V: TRBV20-1
size: .
J: TRBJ1-5
D: .

DNA: TGTGCCATCAGTGGGGCTAGCGGGGCCCTCACAGATACGCAGTATTTT
CDR3: CAISGASGALTDTQYF
V: TRBV10-3
size: .
J: TRBJ2-3
D: TRBD2

DNA: TGTGCCATCACCGAGTACAGGGAGAACACTGAAGCTTTCTTT
CDR3: CAITEYRENTEAFF
V: TRBV10-3
size: .
J: TRBJ1-1
D: .

DNA: TGTGCCATCAGGACTAGGTCGGGGAGGGAGCAGTACTTC
CDR3: CAIRTRSGREQYF
V: TRBV10-3
size: .
J: TRBJ2-7
D: .

DNA: TGCAGTGCCCCGGGACGGGGAAAAGCAGGCAGCGCAGATACGCAGTATTTT
CDR3: CSAPGRGKAGSADTQYF
V: TRBV20-1
size: .
J: TRBJ2-3
D: .

DNA: TGCAGTGCTGACGGAGGGACTAGCGGGAGGAACGCAGATACGCAGTATTTT
CDR3: CSADGGTSGRNADTQYF
V: TRBV20-1
size: .
J: TRBJ2-3
D: TRBD2

DNA: TGTGCCAGCAGTTTATTCACCTATGGCTACACCTTC
CDR3: CASSLFTYGYTF
V: TRBV28
size: few
J: TRBJ1-2
D: .

DNA: TGCGCCAGCAGCTTGAATCCCCCTGAAGCTTTCTTT
CDR3: CASSLNPPEAFF
V: TRBV5-1
size: .
J: TRBJ1-1
D: .

DNA: TGTGCCAGCAGCCCTGGACAGGGCACCAATCAGCCCCAGCATTTT
CDR3: CASSPGQGTNQPQHF
V: TRBV6-5
size: .
J: TRBJ1-5
D: TRBD1

DNA: TGTGCCAGCAGTCCATCCCTGGGGGGATCACCCCTCCACTTT
CDR3: CASSPSLGGSPLHF
V: TRBV28
size: .
J: TRBJ1-6
D: .